This record looks at one T cell receptor beta chain sequence and its context. These data originate in a study of blood T cell repertoires in COVID-19. Background on the study: Both acute and convalescent COVID-19 samples were obtained from the United States, Italy and Spain.

Produced via immunoSEQ multiplex PCR; TCRdb's table is partial and in-frame only. The profile shows around 260,000 clones, 87% of them singletons. This TCR derives from a woman aged 40 to 50 who had recovered from COVID-19. The source material was peripheral blood.

The CDR3, as DNA: TGCGCCAGCAGCTTCGGGGACAATCAGCCCCAGCATTTT. Translation: CASSFGDNQPQHF. The chain couples TRBV5-1 to TRBJ1-5; D is unresolved. This CDR3 is 13 amino acids long. V lost 2 bases and J 3 bases, leaving 6 bases between the germline ends. CDR1 and CDR2 (germline): SGHRS, YFSETQ.